This T cell receptor beta chain was recorded in a study of OX40 agonist ivuxolimab in advanced cancers. About the study: The dose-escalation cohort was over 65% male, with a mean age of 60 years, ranging about 20 to 85. Three patients, one with hepatocellular carcinoma and two with cutaneous melanoma, responded partially.

Germline CDR1 is SGHDN and CDR2 is FVKESK. Trimming removed 3 bases from V and 3 bases from J; junction bases left unmatched: 2. This CDR3 spans 14 amino acids. Using immunoSEQ multiplex PCR, the repertoire was profiled, and TCRdb retains in-frame clones only, with some absent. The sample lists approximately 70,000 clones, about nine tenths seen once, with approximately 6% in the top ten. The specimen comprised CD4+ or CD8+ T cells sorted from blood, sampled in a trial of the OX40 agonist ivuxolimab. V and J are TRBV14 and TRBJ2-7; 10 nucleotides line up with TRBD2. The sequence came from an adult with an advanced solid tumor such as melanoma, head and neck, liver or kidney cancer. The CDR3 reads CASSQLAGDYEQYF. The CDR3 coding sequence is TGTGCCAGCAGCCAGCTAGCGGGAGACTACGAGCAGTACTTC.